Sequencing of this T cell receptor beta chain was carried out in a study of T cell changes during pregnancy in multiple sclerosis. Libraries were prepared by immunoSEQ multiplex PCR; TCRdb keeps only in-frame clonotypes and omits some of them. The data show 30,000 to 40,000 clones, with approximately 90% seen just once and 0.55% to 0.7% held by the top ten. CDR1 and CDR2 from the germline V gene are SGHKS and YYEKEE (reference sequence). The CDR3 covers 17 residues. The V gene lost 4 bases and the J gene lost 0 bases, with 17 bases spanning the gap. The source was CD4+ T cells from peripheral blood mononuclear cells, collected before pregnancy. The TCR comes from a female donor with multiple sclerosis, enrolled in a pregnancy study. The rearrangement uses TRBV5-5 and TRBJ1-3, with a weak D call TRBD1 (6 bases). For the CDR3, the DNA is TGTGCCAGCAGCCCCGCGGGGGCAAAGAACTCTGGAAACACCATATATTTT. Protein: CASSPAGAKNSGNTIYF.